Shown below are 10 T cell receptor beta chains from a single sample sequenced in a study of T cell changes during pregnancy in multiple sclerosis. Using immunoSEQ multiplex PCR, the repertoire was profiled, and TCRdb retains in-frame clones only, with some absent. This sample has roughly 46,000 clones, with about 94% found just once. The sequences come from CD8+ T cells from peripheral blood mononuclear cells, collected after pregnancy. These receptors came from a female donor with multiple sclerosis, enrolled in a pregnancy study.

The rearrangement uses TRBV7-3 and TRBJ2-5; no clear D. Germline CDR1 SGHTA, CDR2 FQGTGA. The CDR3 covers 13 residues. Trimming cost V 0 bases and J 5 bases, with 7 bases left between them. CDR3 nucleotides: TGTGCCAGCAGCTTAACGTTCGGGGAGACCCAGTACTTC. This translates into CASSLTFGETQYF. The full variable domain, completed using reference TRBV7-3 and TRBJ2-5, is GAGVSQTPSNKVTEKGKYVELRCDPISGHTALYWYRQSLGQGPEFLIYFQGTGAADDSGLPNDRFFAVRPEGSVSTLKIQRTERGDSAVYLCASSLTFGETQYFGPGTRLLVL.

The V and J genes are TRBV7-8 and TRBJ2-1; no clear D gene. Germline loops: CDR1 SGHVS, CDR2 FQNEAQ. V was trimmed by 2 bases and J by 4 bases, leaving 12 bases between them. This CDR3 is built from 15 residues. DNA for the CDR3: TGTGCCAGCAGCTTACGACTCTCCTCATACAATGAGCAGTTCTTC. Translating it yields CASSLRLSSYNEQFF.

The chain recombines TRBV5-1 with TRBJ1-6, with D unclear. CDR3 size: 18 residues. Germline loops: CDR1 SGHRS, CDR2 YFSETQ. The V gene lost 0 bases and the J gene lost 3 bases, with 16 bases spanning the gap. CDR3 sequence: CASSLVGMGDGYNSPLHF. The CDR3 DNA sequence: TGCGCCAGCAGCTTGGTCGGGATGGGCGATGGCTATAATTCACCCCTCCACTTT.

CDR3 coding DNA: TGTGCCAGCAGTCAAACGGGACTAGCGGAGTCCTACGAGCAGTACTTC. This encodes CASSQTGLAESYEQYF. The chain employs TRBV27 and TRBJ2-7; 11 bases align to TRBD2. Trimming cost V 5 bases and J 1 base; bases outside gene matches: 7. There are 16 residues in the CDR3. Germline V gene sequence: CDR1 MNHEY, CDR2 SMNVEV (reference sequence).

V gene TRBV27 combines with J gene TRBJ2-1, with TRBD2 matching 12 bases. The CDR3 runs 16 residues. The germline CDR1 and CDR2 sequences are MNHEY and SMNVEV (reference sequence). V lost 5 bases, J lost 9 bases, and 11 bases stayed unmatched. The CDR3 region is CASSPASGRAQIEQFF. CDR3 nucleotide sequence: TGTGCCAGCAGTCCGGCTAGCGGGAGGGCCCAAATTGAGCAGTTCTTC.

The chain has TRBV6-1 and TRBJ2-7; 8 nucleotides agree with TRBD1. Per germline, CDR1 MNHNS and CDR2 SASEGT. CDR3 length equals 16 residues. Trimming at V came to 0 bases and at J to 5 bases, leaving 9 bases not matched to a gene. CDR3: CASSEAEWTGLNEQYF. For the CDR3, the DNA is TGTGCCAGCAGTGAAGCGGAATGGACAGGGCTGAACGAGCAGTACTTC.

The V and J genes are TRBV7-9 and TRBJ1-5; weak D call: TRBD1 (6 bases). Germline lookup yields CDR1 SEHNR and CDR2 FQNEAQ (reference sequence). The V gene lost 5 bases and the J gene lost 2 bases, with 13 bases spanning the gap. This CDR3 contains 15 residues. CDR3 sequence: CASSPRGGGNQPQHF. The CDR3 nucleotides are TGTGCCAGCAGCCCCCGGGGGGGCGGCAATCAGCCCCAGCATTTT.

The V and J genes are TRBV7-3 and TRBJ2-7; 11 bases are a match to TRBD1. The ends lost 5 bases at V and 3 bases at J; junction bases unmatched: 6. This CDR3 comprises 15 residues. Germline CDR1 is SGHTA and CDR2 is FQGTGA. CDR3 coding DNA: TGTGCCAGCAGCCCCTCGGGACAGGGGGACTACGAGCAGTACTTC. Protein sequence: CASSPSGQGDYEQYF.

CDR3 in amino acids: CASSSDSFYEQYF. As DNA, the CDR3 is TGCGCCAGCAGCTCGGACAGTTTCTACGAGCAGTACTTC. The rearrangement links TRBV5-1 to TRBJ2-7, with D possibly TRBD1 on 6 matching bases. The CDR3 covers 13 residues. The germline V and J ends were trimmed by 3 bases and 3 bases, with 10 bases remaining between them. Germline loops: CDR1 SGHRS, CDR2 YFSETQ.

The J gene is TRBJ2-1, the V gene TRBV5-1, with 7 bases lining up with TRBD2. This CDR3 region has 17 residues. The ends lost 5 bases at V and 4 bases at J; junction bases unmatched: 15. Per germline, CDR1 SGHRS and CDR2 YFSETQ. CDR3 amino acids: CASRQDGRDYSYNEQFF. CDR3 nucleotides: TGCGCCAGCAGACAAGACGGACGGGACTATTCTTACAATGAGCAGTTCTTC.